This T cell receptor (beta chain) was found in a study of shared clonotypes between healthy human individuals. The naive CD8 subset, CD45RO-negative cells positively selected for CCR7, excluded terminally differentiated effector memory CD45RA+ cells. Several immunoSEQ 96-well plates shared each subset's DNA, each plate a replicate. Profiled with immunoSEQ multiplex PCR; TCRdb holds only in-frame clones, not every one. The data hold under 1 million clones, with just over 95% observed a single time. Trimming took off 4 bases at V and 1 base at J, with 8 bases between the two ends. The CDR3 spans 13 residues. Germline CDR1 LNHNV, CDR2 YYDKDF (reference sequence).

The TCR was taken from a young man in good health. The rearrangement uses TRBV15 and TRBJ2-7; D uncertain. The sequenced sample consisted of naive CD8+ T cells sorted from blood. CDR3 DNA: TGTGCCACCAGCATCACAGATTCCTACGAGCAGTACTTC. Translated, it gives CATSITDSYEQYF.